One T cell receptor beta chain is described in this entry. Only in-frame clones appear in the TCRdb table, and some are missing; sequencing was by immunoSEQ multiplex PCR. This sample has more than 75,000 clones; around 90% occur once, and the top ten carry approximately 5.2%. The data belong to a study of T cell responses to AZD1222 COVID-19 vaccine. Sample: peripheral blood, taken on day 0 of AZD1222 vaccination. This TCR derives from an adult in good health.

CDR3 protein: CASSQAPGTRETQYF. The CDR3 region has the DNA TGCGCCAGCAGCCAAGCCCCCGGGACTAGAGAGACCCAGTACTTC. The gene calls are TRBV4-1 and TRBJ2-5, with TRBD2 identical over 8 bases. Per the germline V gene, CDR1 is MGHRA and CDR2 is YSYEKL. Unmatched junction bases numbered 5, after V lost 1 base and J lost 4 bases. CDR3 length: 15 residues.